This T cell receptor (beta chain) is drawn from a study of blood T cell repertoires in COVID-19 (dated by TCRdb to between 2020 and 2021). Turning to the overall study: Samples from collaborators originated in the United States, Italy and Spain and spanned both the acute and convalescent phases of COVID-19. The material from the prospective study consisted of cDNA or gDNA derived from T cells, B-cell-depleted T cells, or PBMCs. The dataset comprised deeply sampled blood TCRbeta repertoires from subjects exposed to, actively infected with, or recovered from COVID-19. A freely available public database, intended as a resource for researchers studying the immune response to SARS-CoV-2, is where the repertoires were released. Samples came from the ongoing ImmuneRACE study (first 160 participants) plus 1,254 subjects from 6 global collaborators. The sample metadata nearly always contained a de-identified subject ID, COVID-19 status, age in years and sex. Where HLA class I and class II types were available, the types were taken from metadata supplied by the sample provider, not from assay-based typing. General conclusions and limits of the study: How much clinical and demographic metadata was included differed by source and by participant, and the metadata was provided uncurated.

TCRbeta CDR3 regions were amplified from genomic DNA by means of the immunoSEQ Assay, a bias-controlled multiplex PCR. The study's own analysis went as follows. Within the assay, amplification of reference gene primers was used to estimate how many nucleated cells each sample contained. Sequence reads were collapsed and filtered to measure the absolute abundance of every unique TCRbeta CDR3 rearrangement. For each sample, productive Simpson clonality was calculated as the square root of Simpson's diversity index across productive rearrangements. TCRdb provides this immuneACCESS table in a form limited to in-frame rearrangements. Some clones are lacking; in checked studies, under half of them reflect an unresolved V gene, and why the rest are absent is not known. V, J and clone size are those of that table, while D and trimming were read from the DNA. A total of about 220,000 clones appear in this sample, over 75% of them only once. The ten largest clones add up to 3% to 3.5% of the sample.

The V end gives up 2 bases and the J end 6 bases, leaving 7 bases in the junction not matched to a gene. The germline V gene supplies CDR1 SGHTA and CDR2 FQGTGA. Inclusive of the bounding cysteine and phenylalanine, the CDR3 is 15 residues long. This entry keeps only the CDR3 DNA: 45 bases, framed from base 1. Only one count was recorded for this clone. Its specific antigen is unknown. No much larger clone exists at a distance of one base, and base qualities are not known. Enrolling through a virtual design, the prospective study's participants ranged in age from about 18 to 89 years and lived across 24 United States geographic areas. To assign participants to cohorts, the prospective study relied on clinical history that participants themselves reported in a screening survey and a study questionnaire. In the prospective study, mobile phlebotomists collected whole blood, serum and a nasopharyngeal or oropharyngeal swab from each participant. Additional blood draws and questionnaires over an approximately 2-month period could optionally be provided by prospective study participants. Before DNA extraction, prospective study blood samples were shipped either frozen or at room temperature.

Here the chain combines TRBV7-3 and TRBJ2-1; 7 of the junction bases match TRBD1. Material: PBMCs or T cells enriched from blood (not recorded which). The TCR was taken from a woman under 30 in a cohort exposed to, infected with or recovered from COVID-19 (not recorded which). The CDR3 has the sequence CASSLGTVSINEQFF. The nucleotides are TGTGCCAGCAGCTTAGGGACAGTTTCTATCAATGAGCAGTTCTTC.